The next 10 T cell receptor beta chains were all read from a single sample in a study of cytomegalovirus exposure and HLA in healthy donors. The table came from immunoSEQ multiplex PCR; TCRdb's copy has only in-frame clones and leaves some out. The sample has some 150,000 clones; 85% to 90% are singletons. The sequenced material came from PBMCs. The receptors come from a woman between 18 and 29 years old in good health and CMV-seropositive.

V usage is TRBV4-1 and J usage is TRBJ2-7; possibly TRBD2 for D (5 bases). V was trimmed by 0 bases and J by 2 bases, leaving 14 bases between them. This CDR3 has 16 amino acids. Germline V CDR1 and CDR2: MGHRA, YSYEKL. DNA for the CDR3: TGCGCCAGCAGCCAAGATGCGCGGCAGCGGACCTACGAGCAGTACTTC. Protein: CASSQDARQRTYEQYF.

This chain links TRBV5-1 with TRBJ1-1; a weak D match, TRBD1 (6 bases). CDR1 and CDR2 (germline): SGHRS, YFSETQ. The CDR3 is 15 amino acids. V was shortened by 1 base and J by 1 base, with 11 bases between the two germline ends. The CDR3 DNA is TGCGCCAGCAGCTTGAGGCCACAGGGGAACACTGAAGCTTTCTTT. Amino acids: CASSLRPQGNTEAFF.

The chain employs TRBV10-1 and TRBJ2-1, with D possibly matching TRBD2 (6 bases). CDR3 length: 15 residues. V gave up 3 bases and J gave up 5 bases, with 14 bases separating them. Germline-derived CDR1 and CDR2 are WNHNN and SYGVQD (reference sequence). For the CDR3, the DNA is TGCGCCAGCAGTGATTACTACCGGGGGAACAATGAGCAGTTCTTC. Protein: CASSDYYRGNNEQFF.

The chain employs TRBV11-3 and TRBJ2-7; D might be TRBD2 (6 bases). V was clipped by 8 bases and J by 4 bases, with 6 bases between them. The V gene's germline CDR1 is SGHNT and CDR2 YENEEA. CDR3 size: 10 residues. For the CDR3, the DNA is TGTGCCAGCGCGGGGTACGAGCAGTACTTC. Translated, it gives CASAGYEQYF.

The rearrangement uses TRBV27 and TRBJ1-2, with 8 positions matching TRBD1. This CDR3 has 16 residues. Germline V gene sequence: CDR1 MNHEY, CDR2 SMNVEV (reference sequence). After removal of 4 bases from V and 4 bases from J, the junction contained 11 bases not matched to a gene. In DNA, the CDR3 is TGTGCCAGCAGTTCGCACACCGGGACAGGCTCCTATGGCTACACCTTC. Translation: CASSSHTGTGSYGYTF.

The chain couples TRBV2 to TRBJ2-1; 13 bases are a match to TRBD2. The CDR3 sequence is 16 residues long. Trimming cost V 7 bases and J 9 bases; bases outside gene matches: 12. Germline assignment: CDR1 SNHLY and CDR2 FYNNEI. The DNA for the CDR3 is TGTGCCAGCAACCGAGGACTAGCGGGAGTCAAGAGTGAGCAGTTCTTC. This encodes CASNRGLAGVKSEQFF. The variable domain in full, with the rest retrieved from reference TRBV2 and TRBJ2-1, is EPEVTQTPSHQVTQMGQEVILRCVPISNHLYFYWYRQILGQKVEFLVSFYNNEISEKSEIFDDQFSVERPDGSNFTLKIRSTKLEDSAMYFCASNRGLAGVKSEQFFGPGTRLTVL.

The chain recombines TRBV15 with TRBJ2-5, with TRBD2 identical over 9 bases. CDR1 and CDR2 from the germline V gene are LNHNV and YYDKDF (reference sequence). The CDR3 covers 17 residues. Losses at the gene ends were 2 bases for V and 4 bases for J; bases not matched to a gene: 11. The CDR3, as DNA: TGTGCCACCAGCAGAATCTATAGCGGGAGTAGGTTAGAGACCCAGTACTTC. This gives the protein CATSRIYSGSRLETQYF.

V and J are TRBV2 and TRBJ1-2, with no clear D. This CDR3 comprises 13 residues. Germline CDR1 reads SNHLY; CDR2 reads FYNNEI. V gave up 7 bases and J gave up 2 bases, with 11 bases separating them. CDR3 coding DNA: TGTGCCAGCACCGCGGGGAGGAACTATGGCTACACCTTC. This encodes CASTAGRNYGYTF. Together with reference TRBV2 and TRBJ1-2, the CDR3 gives the full variable domain: EPEVTQTPSHQVTQMGQEVILRCVPISNHLYFYWYRQILGQKVEFLVSFYNNEISEKSEIFDDQFSVERPDGSNFTLKIRSTKLEDSAMYFCASTAGRNYGYTFGSGTRLTVV.

This chain uses TRBV6-5 with TRBJ2-5; TRBD1 matches 7 bases. CDR3 size: 13 residues. J lost 5 bases, V lost 6 bases, and 6 bases had no gene match. In germline, CDR1 is MNHEY, CDR2 SVGAGI. This chain's CDR3 is CASRTTGRETQYF. CDR3 nucleotide sequence: TGTGCCAGCAGGACGACAGGGCGCGAGACCCAGTACTTC.

This chain connects TRBV5-1 to TRBJ2-7; 8 nucleotides line up with TRBD1. Germline V CDR1 and CDR2: SGHRS, YFSETQ. The V gene end was trimmed by 3 bases and the J gene end by 2 bases; junction bases not matched to a gene: 13. The CDR3 consists of 17 residues. CDR3: CASSWGADRVGTYEQYF. The CDR3 region has the DNA TGCGCCAGCAGCTGGGGGGCGGACAGGGTGGGGACCTACGAGCAGTACTTC.